This T cell receptor (beta chain) was profiled in a study of cytomegalovirus exposure and HLA in healthy donors. PCR employed 60 Vbeta and 13 Jbeta primers. Method: immunoSEQ multiplex PCR; TCRdb's copy keeps in-frame clones and lacks some. The sample yields approximately 27,000 clones, roughly 70% seen once. Trimming cost V 0 bases and J 5 bases; bases outside gene matches: 4. CDR1 and CDR2 from the germline V gene are SGHRS and YFSETQ. The CDR3 covers 14 residues. The clonotype comes from a woman aged 50 to 60 in good health and CMV-seronegative. This chain links TRBV5-1 with TRBJ1-2, with 7 bases identical to TRBD1. The material sequenced was PBMCs. CDR3 sequence (DNA): TGCGCCAGCAGCTTGGCAGGGGGTTGGTATGGCTACACCTTC. The encoded protein is CASSLAGGWYGYTF.